The T cell receptor (beta chain) described here comes from a study of a mutant IDH1 vaccine in newly diagnosed glioma. Study-level information: Those enrolled had earlier been treated with radiotherapy, temozolomide, or both, mostly both. General study findings and limits: Pseudoprogression apparently tracked independently of changes in top peripheral T cell clonotypes.

CDR1 LNHDA and CDR2 SQIVND come from the germline V gene (reference sequence). V lost 3 bases, J lost 3 bases, and 13 bases lay in between. This CDR3 is built from 15 residues. As concerns this clone: Its antigen is not known.

Time point here: week 47, end of study. Each dose delivered 300 ug of mutant IDH1 20-mer peptide subcutaneously with imiquimod. Vaccinations, eight in total, occurred in weeks 1, 3, 5, 7, 11, 15, 19, 23. New astrocytomas of WHO grade 3 or 4 that were IDH1-mutant and ATRX-lost were found in the donors. Assay used: immunoSEQ multiplex PCR; TCRdb lists only in-frame clones, some missing. The data hold about 90,000 clones, with about nine tenths observed a single time. This rearrangement joins TRBV19 to TRBJ2-3; TRBD2 might be the D (6 bases). The sequencing here drew on PBMCs, taken from a glioma patient whose treatment included an IDH1 peptide vaccine. This sequence was found in a woman in her 50s with glioma. This CDR3 is CASSIGGGWTDTQYF. CDR3 in DNA: TGTGCCAGTAGTATCGGGGGAGGATGGACAGATACGCAGTATTTT. The variable domain in full, completed from reference TRBV19 and TRBJ2-3, reads DGGITQSPKYLFRKEGQNVTLSCEQNLNHDAMYWYRQDPGQGLRLIYYSQIVNDFQKGDIAEGYSVSREKKESFPLTVTSAQKNPTAFYLCASSIGGGWTDTQYFGPGTRLTVL.